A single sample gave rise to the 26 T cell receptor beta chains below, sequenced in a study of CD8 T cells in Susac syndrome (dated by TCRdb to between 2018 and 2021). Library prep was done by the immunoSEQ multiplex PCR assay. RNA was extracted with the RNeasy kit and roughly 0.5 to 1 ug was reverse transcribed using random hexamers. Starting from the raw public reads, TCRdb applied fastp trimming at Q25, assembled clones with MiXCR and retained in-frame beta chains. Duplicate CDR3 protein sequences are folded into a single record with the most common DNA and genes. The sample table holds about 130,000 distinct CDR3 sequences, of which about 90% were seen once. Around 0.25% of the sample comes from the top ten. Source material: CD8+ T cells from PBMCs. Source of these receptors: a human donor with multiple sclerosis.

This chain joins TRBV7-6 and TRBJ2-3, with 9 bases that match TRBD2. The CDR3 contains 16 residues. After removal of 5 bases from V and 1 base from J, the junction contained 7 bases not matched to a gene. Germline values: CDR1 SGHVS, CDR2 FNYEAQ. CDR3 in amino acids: CASSHGGGRGTDTQYF. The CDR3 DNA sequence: TGTGCCAGCAGCCACGGGGGCGGGAGGGGCACAGATACGCAGTATTTT.

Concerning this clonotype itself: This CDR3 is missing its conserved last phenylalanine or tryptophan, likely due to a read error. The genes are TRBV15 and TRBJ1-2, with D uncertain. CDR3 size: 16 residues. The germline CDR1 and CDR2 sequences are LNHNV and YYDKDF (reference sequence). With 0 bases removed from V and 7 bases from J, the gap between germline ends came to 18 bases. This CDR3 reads CATSRDRGSPAIGYTC. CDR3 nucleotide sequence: TGTGCCACCAGCAGAGATCGTGGGTCCCCGGCTATTGGCTACACCTGC.

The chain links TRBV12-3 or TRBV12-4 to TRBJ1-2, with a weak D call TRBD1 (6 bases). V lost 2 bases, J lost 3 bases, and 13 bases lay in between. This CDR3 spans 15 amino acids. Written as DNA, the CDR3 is TGTGCCAGCAGTTTATCAGGGGTAGACGACTATGGCTACACCTTC. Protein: CASSLSGVDDYGYTF.

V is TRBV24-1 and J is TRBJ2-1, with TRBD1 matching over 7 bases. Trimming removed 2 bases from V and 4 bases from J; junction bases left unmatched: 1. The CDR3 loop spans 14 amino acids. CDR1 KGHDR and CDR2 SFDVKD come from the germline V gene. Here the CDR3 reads CATSDSGQYNEQFF. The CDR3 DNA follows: TGTGCCACCAGTGATTCGGGACAGTACAATGAGCAGTTCTTC.

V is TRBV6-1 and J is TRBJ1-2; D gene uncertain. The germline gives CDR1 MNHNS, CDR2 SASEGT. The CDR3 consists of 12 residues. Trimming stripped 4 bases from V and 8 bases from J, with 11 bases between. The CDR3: CASSGPAGGYTF. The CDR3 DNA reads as TGTGCCAGCAGTGGCCCGGCGGGAGGCTACACCTTC.

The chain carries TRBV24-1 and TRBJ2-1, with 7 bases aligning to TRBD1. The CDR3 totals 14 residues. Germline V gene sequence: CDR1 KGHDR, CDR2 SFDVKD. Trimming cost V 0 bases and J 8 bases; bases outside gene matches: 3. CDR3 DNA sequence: TGTGCCACCAGTGATTTGGGGACAGACGATGAGCAGTTCTTC. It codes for CATSDLGTDDEQFF.

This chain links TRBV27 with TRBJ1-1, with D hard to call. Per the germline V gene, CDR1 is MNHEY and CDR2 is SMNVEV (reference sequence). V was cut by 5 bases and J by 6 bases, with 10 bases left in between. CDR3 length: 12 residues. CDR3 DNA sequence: TGTGCCAGCAGTGCCGGTGGTGCTGAAGCTTTCTTT. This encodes CASSAGGAEAFF.

CDR3 coding DNA: TGTGCCAGCAGTTCCCTCTCAGGGGTTGGTGAGCAGTTCTTC. It translates to CASSSLSGVGEQFF. This sequence joins TRBV27 and TRBJ2-1, with TRBD1 as a possible D gene (6 bases). Trimming removed 4 bases at V and 9 bases at J, with 16 bases between. The CDR3 consists of 14 residues. Germline V gene lookup returns CDR1 MNHEY and CDR2 SMNVEV (reference sequence).

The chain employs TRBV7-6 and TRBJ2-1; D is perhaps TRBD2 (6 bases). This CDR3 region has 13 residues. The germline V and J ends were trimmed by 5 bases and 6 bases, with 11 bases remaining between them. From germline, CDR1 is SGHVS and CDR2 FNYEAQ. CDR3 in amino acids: CASSDGTLNEQFF. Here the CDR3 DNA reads TGTGCCAGCAGCGACGGGACTCTCAATGAGCAGTTCTTC.

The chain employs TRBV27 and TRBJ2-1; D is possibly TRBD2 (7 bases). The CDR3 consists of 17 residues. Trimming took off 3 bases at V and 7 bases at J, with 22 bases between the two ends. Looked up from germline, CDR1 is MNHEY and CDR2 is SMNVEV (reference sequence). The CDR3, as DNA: TGTGCCAGCAGTTTCGCACTTGGGGGGGGCGCTGGGAATGAGCAGTTCTTC. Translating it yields CASSFALGGGAGNEQFF.

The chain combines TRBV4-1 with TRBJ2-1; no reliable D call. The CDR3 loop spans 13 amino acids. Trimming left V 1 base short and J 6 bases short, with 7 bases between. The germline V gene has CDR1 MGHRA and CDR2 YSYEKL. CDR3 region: CASSQVGTNEQFF. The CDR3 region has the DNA TGCGCCAGCAGCCAAGTCGGAACCAATGAGCAGTTCTTC.

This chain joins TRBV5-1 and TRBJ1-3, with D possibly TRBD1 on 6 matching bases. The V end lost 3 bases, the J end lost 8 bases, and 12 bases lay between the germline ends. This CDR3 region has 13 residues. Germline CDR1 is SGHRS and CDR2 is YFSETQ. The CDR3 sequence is CASSWDNPDTIYF. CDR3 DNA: TGCGCCAGCAGCTGGGACAATCCGGACACCATATATTTT.

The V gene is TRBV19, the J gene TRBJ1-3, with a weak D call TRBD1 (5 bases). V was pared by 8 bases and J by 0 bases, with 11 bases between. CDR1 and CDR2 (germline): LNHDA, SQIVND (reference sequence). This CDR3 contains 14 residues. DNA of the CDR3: TGTGCCAGTGACACAGGCGTCTCTGGAAACACCATATATTTT. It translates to CASDTGVSGNTIYF.

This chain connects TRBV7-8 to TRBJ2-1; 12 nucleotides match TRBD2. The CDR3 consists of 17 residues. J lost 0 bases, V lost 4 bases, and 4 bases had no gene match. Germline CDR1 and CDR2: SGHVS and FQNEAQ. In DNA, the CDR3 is TGTGCCAGCAGCTACGGACTAGCGGGGTCCTCCTACAATGAGCAGTTCTTC. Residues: CASSYGLAGSSYNEQFF. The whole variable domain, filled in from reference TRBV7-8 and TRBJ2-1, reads GAGVSQSPRYKVAKRGQDVALRCDPISGHVSLFWYQQALGQGPEFLTYFQNEAQLDKSGLPSDRFFAERPEGSVSTLKIQRTQQEDSAVYLCASSYGLAGSSYNEQFFGPGTRLTVL.

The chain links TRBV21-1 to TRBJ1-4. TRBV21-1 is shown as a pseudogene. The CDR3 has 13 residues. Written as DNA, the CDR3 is TGTGCCAGCAGAGTGCAGGACGGAGAAAAACTGTTTTTT. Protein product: CASRVQDGEKLFF.

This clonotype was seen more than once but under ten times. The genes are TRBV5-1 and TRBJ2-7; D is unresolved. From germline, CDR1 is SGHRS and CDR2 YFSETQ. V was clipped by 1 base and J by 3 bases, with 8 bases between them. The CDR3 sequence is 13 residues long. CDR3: CASSLTDYYEQYF. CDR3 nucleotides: TGCGCCAGCAGCTTGACAGATTACTACGAGCAGTACTTC.

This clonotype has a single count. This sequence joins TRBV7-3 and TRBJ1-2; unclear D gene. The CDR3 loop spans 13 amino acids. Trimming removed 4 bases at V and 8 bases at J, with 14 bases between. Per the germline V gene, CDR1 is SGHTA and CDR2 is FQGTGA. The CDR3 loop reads CASSSTPIGGYTF. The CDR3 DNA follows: TGTGCCAGCAGCTCCACCCCGATCGGGGGCTACACCTTC.

This CDR3 reads CASSTGDQPQHF. CDR3 coding DNA: TGTGCCAGCAGTACAGGGGATCAGCCCCAGCATTTT. The chain combines TRBV2 with TRBJ1-5, with 7 bases identical to TRBD1. CDR3 length equals 12 residues. J was trimmed by 5 bases and V by 5 bases; bases with no gene match: 0. The germline V gene encodes CDR1 SNHLY and CDR2 FYNNEI.

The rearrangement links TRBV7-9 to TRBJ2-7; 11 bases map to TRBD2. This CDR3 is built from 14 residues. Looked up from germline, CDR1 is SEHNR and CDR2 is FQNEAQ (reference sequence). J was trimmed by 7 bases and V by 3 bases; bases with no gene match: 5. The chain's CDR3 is CASSLTSGTEEQYF. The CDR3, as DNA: TGTGCCAGCAGCTTGACTAGCGGGACGGAAGAGCAGTACTTC.

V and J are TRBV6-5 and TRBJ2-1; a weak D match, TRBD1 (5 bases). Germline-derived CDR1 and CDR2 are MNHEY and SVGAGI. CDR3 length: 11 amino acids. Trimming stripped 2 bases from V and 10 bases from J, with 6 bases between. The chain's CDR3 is CASSYGQEQFF. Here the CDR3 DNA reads TGTGCCAGCAGTTACGGACAAGAGCAGTTCTTC.

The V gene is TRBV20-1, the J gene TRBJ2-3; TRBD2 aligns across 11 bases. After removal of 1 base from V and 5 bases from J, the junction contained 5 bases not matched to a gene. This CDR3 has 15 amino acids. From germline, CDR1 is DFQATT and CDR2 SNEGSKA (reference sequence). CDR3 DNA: TGCAGTGCTAGAGGCCTAGCGGGAGGAGTAGATACGCAGTATTTT. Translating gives CSARGLAGGVDTQYF.

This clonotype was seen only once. In DNA, the CDR3 is TGTGCCAGTAGTGCACCCGGAGGGGCTTTCTTT. Its translation is CASSAPGGAFF. This rearrangement joins TRBV19 to TRBJ1-1, with unresolved D. Germline CDR1 LNHDA, CDR2 SQIVND (reference sequence). With 5 bases removed from V and 11 bases from J, the gap between germline ends came to 12 bases. This CDR3 is built from 11 residues.

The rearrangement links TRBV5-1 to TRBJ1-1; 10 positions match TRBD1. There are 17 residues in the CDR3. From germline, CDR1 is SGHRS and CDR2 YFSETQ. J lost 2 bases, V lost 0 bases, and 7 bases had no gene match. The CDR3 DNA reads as TGCGCCAGCAGCTTGGGGACAGGGGGACATCGAAACACTGAAGCTTTCTTT. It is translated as CASSLGTGGHRNTEAFF.

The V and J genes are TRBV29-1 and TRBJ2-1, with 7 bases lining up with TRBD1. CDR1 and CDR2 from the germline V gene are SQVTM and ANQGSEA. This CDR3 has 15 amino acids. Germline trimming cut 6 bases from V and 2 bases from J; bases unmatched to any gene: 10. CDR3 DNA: TGCAGCGTAGCGCGTACAGGGGAACCCTACAATGAGCAGTTCTTC. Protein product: CSVARTGEPYNEQFF.

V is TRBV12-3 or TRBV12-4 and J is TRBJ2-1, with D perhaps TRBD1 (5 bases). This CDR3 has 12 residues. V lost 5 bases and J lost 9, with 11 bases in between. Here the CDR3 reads CASSPRGGEQFF. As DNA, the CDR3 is TGTGCCAGCAGTCCTAGGGGCGGTGAGCAGTTCTTC.

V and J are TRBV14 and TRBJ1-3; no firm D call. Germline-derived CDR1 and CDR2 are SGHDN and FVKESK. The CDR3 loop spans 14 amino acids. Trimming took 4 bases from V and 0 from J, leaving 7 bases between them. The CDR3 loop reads CASSLPGSGNTIYF. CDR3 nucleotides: TGTGCCAGCAGCCTTCCAGGCTCTGGAAACACCATATATTTT.